This is a list of T cell receptor beta chains from one sample in a study of beta chain features in type 1 diabetes. TCRdb's copy holds only in-frame clones and misses some; the assay was immunoSEQ multiplex PCR. The sample has about 120,000 clones; 15% to 20% are singletons. The specimen sequenced was central memory CD4+ T cells from blood. The origin of the receptors is a man younger than 35 with type 1 diabetes. Each CDR3 is given with its conserved first and last residue. The D gene is left open where the match is weak. Size is omitted from some rows. Given values are once, few, many or a class for expanded clones.

j_call d_call clone_size v_call cdr3_aa cdr3_nt
TRBJ1-4 TRBD1 many TRBV4-3 CASSQGQTNEKLFF TGCGCCAGCAGCCAGGGACAGACTAATGAAAAACTGTTTTTT
TRBJ1-2 TRBD1 - TRBV20-1 CSARGQYGYTF TGCAGTGCACGGGGACAGTATGGCTACACCTTC
TRBJ1-3 - - TRBV14 CASSALPGVSGNTIYF TGTGCCAGCAGCGCATTACCGGGGGTCTCTGGAAACACCATATATTTT
TRBJ1-1 - few TRBV7-2 CASSLAENTEAFF TGTGCCAGCAGCTTAGCGGAGAACACTGAAGCTTTCTTT
TRBJ2-4 - few TRBV29-1 CSVAVAQGIQYF TGCAGCGTTGCCGTGGCCCAGGGCATTCAGTACTTC
TRBJ2-7 TRBD1 few TRBV14 CASSLLTGGPYEQYF TGTGCCAGCAGCCTTCTCACAGGGGGTCCCTACGAGCAGTACTTC
TRBJ2-7 - many TRBV13 CASSLGRRGAYEQYF TGTGCCAGCAGCTTAGGCCGGAGAGGGGCCTACGAGCAGTACTTC
TRBJ2-1 TRBD2 few TRBV29-1 CSVARTSSLQNEQFF TGCAGCGTGGCGAGGACTAGTTCCCTGCAGAATGAGCAGTTCTTC
TRBJ2-7 - many TRBV18 CASSPGSGLASPNEQYF TGTGCCAGCTCACCGGGTAGTGGGCTAGCGAGCCCCAACGAGCAGTACTTC
TRBJ1-4 - - TRBV7-2 CASSLWGSEEKLFF TGTGCCAGCAGCTTATGGGGGAGCGAGGAAAAACTGTTTTTT
TRBJ1-5 - few TRBV5-1 CASSLAGVTSNQPQHF TGCGCCAGCAGCTTGGCAGGGGTGACTAGCAATCAGCCCCAGCATTTT
TRBJ2-3 - - TRBV5-1 CASSEGRTDTQYF TGCGCCAGCAGCGAGGGTCGAACAGATACGCAGTATTTT
TRBJ2-4 - few TRBV14 CASSPHQGISNIQYF TGTGCCAGCAGTCCTCACCAGGGAATATCAAACATTCAGTACTTC
TRBJ2-1 - - TRBV18 CASSPRVFAYNEQFF TGTGCCAGCTCACCACGGGTATTCGCCTACAATGAGCAGTTCTTC
TRBJ2-4 TRBD2 few TRBV7-9 CASSFSGRALENIQYF TGTGCCAGCAGCTTTAGCGGGAGGGCACTGGAGAACATTCAGTACTTC
TRBJ2-5 TRBD2 - TRBV9 CASSYGGEETQYF TGTGCCAGCAGCTACGGGGGGGAAGAGACCCAGTACTTC